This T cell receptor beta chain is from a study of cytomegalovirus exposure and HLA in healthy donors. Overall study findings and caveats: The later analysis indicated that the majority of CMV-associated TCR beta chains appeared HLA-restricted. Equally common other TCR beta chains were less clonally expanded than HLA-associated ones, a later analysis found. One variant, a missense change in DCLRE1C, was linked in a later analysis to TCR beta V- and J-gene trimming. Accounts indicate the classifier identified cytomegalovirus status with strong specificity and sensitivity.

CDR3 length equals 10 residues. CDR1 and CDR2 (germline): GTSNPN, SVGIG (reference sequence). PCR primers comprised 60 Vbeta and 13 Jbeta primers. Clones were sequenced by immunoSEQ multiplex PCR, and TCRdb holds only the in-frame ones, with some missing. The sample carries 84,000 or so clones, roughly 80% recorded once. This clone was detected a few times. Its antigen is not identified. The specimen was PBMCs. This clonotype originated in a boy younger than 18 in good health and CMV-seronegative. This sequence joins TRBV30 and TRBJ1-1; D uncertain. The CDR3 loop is CRGENTEAFF. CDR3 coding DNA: TGTCGCGGTGAGAACACTGAAGCTTTCTTT.